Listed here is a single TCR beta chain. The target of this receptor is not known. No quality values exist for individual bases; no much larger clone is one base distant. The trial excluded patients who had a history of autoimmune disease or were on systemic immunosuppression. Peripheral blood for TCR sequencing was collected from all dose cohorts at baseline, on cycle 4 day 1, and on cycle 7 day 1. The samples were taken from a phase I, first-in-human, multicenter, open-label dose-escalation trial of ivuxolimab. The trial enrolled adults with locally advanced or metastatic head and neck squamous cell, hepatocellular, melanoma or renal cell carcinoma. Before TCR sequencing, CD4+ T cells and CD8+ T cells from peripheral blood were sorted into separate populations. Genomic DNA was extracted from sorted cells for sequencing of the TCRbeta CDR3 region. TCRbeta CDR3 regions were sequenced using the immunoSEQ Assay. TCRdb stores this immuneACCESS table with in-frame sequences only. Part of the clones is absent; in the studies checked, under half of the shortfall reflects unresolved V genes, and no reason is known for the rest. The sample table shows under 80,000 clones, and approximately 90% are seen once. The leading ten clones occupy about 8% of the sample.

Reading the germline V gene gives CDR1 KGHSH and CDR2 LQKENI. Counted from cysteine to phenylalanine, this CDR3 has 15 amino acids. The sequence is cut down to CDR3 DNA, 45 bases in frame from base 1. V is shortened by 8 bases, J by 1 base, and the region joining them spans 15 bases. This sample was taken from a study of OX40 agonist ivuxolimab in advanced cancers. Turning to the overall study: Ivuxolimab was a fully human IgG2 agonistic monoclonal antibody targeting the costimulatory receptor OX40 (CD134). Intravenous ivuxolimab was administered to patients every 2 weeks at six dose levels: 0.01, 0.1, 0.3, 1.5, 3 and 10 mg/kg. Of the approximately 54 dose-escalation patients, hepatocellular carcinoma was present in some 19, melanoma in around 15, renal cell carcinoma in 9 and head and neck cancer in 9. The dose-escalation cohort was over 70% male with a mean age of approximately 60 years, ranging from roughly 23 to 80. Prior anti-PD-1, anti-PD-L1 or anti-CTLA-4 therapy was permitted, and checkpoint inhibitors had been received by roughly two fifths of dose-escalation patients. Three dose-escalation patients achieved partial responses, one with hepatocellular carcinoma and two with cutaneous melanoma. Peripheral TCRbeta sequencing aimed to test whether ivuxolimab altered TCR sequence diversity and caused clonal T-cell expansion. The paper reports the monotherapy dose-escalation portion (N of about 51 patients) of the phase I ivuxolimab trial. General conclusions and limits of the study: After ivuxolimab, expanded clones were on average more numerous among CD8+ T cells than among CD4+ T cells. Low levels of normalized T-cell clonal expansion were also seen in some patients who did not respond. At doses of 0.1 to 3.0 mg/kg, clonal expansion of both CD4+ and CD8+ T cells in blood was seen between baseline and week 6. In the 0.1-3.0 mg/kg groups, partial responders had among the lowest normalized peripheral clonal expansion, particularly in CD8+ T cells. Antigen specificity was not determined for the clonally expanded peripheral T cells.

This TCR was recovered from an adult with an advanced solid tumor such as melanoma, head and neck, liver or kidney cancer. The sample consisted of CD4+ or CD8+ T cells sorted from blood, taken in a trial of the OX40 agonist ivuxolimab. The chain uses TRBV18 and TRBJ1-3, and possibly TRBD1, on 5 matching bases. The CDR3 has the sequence CASEGAMGSGNTIYF. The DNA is TGTGCCAGCGAAGGGGCCATGGGTTCTGGAAACACCATATATTTT.